The clone carrying this T cell receptor beta chain was seen ten or more times. The target antigen is unknown. This sample was taken from a study of Graves' ophthalmopathy and Graves' hyperthyroidism. Regarding the study as a whole: The majority of expanded thyroid clonotypes above 0.001 frequency also occurred in blood. The model's ophthalmopathy progression predictions had less than 71% sensitivity and 72% to 80% specificity.

The TCR beta CDR3 regions underwent amplification from RNA transcripts. Second-round multiplex PCR followed a first-round RT-PCR using HTBI primers. TCRdb recomputed calls from the multiplex PCR reads with MiXCR, one row per CDR3 protein. This table holds about 400,000 distinct CDR3 sequences, 15% found once. The CDR3 contains 13 residues. CDR1 and CDR2 (germline): SQVTM, ANQGSEA. Trimming at V came to 7 bases and at J to 8 bases, leaving 10 bases not matched to a gene. This receptor was obtained from a young woman with stable Graves' hyperthyroidism. Sequencing was carried out using peripheral blood. The V and J genes are TRBV29-1 and TRBJ1-2, with 10 bases identical to TRBD1. CDR3 loop: CSAHGGQGDGYTF. For the CDR3, the DNA is TGCAGCGCCCATGGCGGACAGGGGGACGGCTACACCTTC.